A selection of T cell receptor beta chains follows, all from one sample in a study of T cells in Graves' hyperthyroidism and ophthalmopathy. In TCRdb, the multiplex PCR reads were re-called with MiXCR into one record per CDR3 protein. Of some 560,000 distinct CDR3 sequences listed, approximately 15% were seen once; the top ten hold roughly 14%. Sequenced sample: blood. The source is a woman aged 40-49 years with Graves' hyperthyroidism. Each CDR3 is given with its conserved first and last residue. A D gene is named only where the DNA matches it firmly. Size is omitted from some rows. Given values are once, few, many or a class for expanded clones.

abundance	d_gene	j_gene	v_gene	CDR3nt	CDR3aa
.	TRBD1	TRBJ2-7	TRBV5-4	TGTGCCAGCAGCTTTATGACAGGGGATTTGTACGAGCAGTACTTC	CASSFMTGDLYEQYF
many	TRBD2	TRBJ2-7	TRBV13	TGTGCCAGCAGCCCCAGGACTAGCGGGAGAAGGTACGAGCAGTACTTC	CASSPRTSGRRYEQYF
many	.	TRBJ1-6	TRBV6-1	TGTGCCAGCAGCGACACCCAGGGCGCGAATTCACCCCTCCACTTT	CASSDTQGANSPLHF
few	.	TRBJ1-2	TRBV10-3	TGTGCCATCAGTACCGATAAGGAGTATGGCTACACCTTC	CAISTDKEYGYTF
many	.	TRBJ2-7	TRBV29-1	TGCAGCGTTGTCGTGTTCAGGGGAAAGTACGAGCAGTACTTC	CSVVVFRGKYEQYF
many	.	TRBJ2-6	TRBV6-1	TGTGCCAGCAGTGAAGGGAAGGCAGGGGGGGCCGGGGCCAACGTCCTGACTTTC	CASSEGKAGGAGANVLTF
few	TRBD1	TRBJ2-5	TRBV5-1	TGCGCCAGCAACGACCAATCGGGACAGCAAGAGACCCAGTACTTC	CASNDQSGQQETQYF
few	TRBD2	TRBJ2-1	TRBV2	TGTGCCAGCAGCACTGCCGGGACTATTAGAAGCGAGCAGTTCTTC	CASSTAGTIRSEQFF
many	TRBD1	TRBJ2-2	TRBV28	TGTGCCAGCAGTTCCTCCGGGACAGTTAACACCGGGGAGCTGTTTTTT	CASSSSGTVNTGELFF
many	TRBD1	TRBJ2-7	TRBV12-3/TRBV12-4	TGTGCCAGCAGTACGTGGACAGGGGGCCTCGGCGAGCAGTACTTC	CASSTWTGGLGEQYF
many	TRBD2	TRBJ2-2	TRBV7-2	TGTGCCAGCAGCCACCCTAGCGGGAGAACTTCCGGGGAGCTGTTTTTT	CASSHPSGRTSGELFF
many	.	TRBJ2-1	TRBV18	TGTGCCAGCTCACCGGCAGGTGTGGACAATGAGCAGTTCTTC	CASSPAGVDNEQFF
many	TRBD1	TRBJ1-1	TRBV28	TGTGCCAGCAGTTTACATACAGGGGGGAACACTGAAGCTTTCTTT	CASSLHTGGNTEAFF
many	.	TRBJ1-5	TRBV5-1	TGCGCCAGCAGCTTGGACGGAGCTAATCAGCCCCAGCATTTT	CASSLDGANQPQHF
many	.	TRBJ2-3	TRBV7-2	TGTGCCAGCAGCAAAACAGGGTATAGTGATACGCAGTATTTT	CASSKTGYSDTQYF
many	TRBD1	TRBJ2-6	TRBV29-1	TGCAGCGTTGAAGATTGGGCAGGGGGCGTCTCCGGGGCCAACGTCCTGACTTTC	CSVEDWAGGVSGANVLTF
many	TRBD1	TRBJ2-1	TRBV11-1	TGTGCCAGCAGCTTCCGACAGGGACATGACAATGAGCAGTTCTTC	CASSFRQGHDNEQFF
.	.	TRBJ1-3	TRBV6-2/TRBV6-3	TGTGCCAGCAGTTACTCGAGGCAGCCTCTCTCTGGAAACACCATATATTTT	CASSYSRQPLSGNTIYF
many	.	TRBJ2-5	TRBV10-3	TGTGCCATCAGCGCAAGACAGAGCCAAGAGACCCAGTACTTC	CAISARQSQETQYF
many	TRBD1	TRBJ2-6	TRBV11-2	TGTGCCAGCAGCTTCGGGACAGGACTCTCTGGGGCCAACGTCCTGACTTTC	CASSFGTGLSGANVLTF
many	TRBD2	TRBJ2-1	TRBV2	TGTGCCAGCAGTGAAGACGCGGGAGGTGAGCAGTTCTTC	CASSEDAGGEQFF
.	.	TRBJ2-7	TRBV5-1	TGCGCCAGCACCGTAGGGACTTCATTATACTACGAGCAGTACTTC	CASTVGTSLYYEQYF
many	TRBD2	TRBJ2-1	TRBV28	TGTGCCAGCAGCTCACTGGCCCTCAGCGGGGAATGGCAGTTCTTC	CASSSLALSGEWQFF
.	.	TRBJ2-2	TRBV19	TGTGCCAGTAGTCTCCGAAGAGTCACCGGGGAGCTGTCTTTT	CASSLRRVTGELSF
many	.	TRBJ2-7	TRBV28	TGTGCCAGCAGTTTATATTCCCCCTCTACCTACGAGCAGTACTTC	CASSLYSPSTYEQYF
.	TRBD2	TRBJ2-7	TRBV6-2/TRBV6-3	TGTGCCAGCAGTATTCTAGCGGGAGCGGACGAGCAGTACTTC	CASSILAGADEQYF
few	TRBD2	TRBJ2-7	TRBV5-1	TGCGCCAGCAGCTCGACGACTAGCGGGAGGGCCCTCGAGCAGTACTTC	CASSSTTSGRALEQYF
many	.	TRBJ2-7	TRBV20-1	TGCAGTGCTAGAGTTACCTACGAGCAGTACTTC	CSARVTYEQYF
.	TRBD2	TRBJ2-5	TRBV29-1	TGCAGCGTTGAGGGACTAGCGGGAGCAGAGACCCAGTACTTC	CSVEGLAGAETQYF
many	TRBD1	TRBJ2-7	TRBV20-1	TGCAGTGCAAACACAGGGGCCTACGAGCAGTACTTC	CSANTGAYEQYF
many	.	TRBJ2-3	TRBV6-1	TGTGCCAGCAGTACGGGGGAAATCGGCACAGATACGCAGTATTTT	CASSTGEIGTDTQYF
few	.	TRBJ2-4	TRBV25-1	TGTGCCAGCCAGACCGGGACATCCAAAAACATTCAGTACTTC	CASQTGTSKNIQYF
many	.	TRBJ2-6	TRBV6-1	TGTGCCAGCAGTCAATGGGGGGCTGGGGCCAACGTCCTGACTTTC	CASSQWGAGANVLTF
many	.	TRBJ2-3	TRBV28	TGTGCCAGCATCCGAAGATTAGGGTCTAGCACAGATACGCAGTATTTT	CASIRRLGSSTDTQYF
many	.	TRBJ1-5	TRBV12-3/TRBV12-4	TGTGCCAGCAGTTTAGCGCGTAGTTCCGGGGTACACCAGCCCCAGCATTTT	CASSLARSSGVHQPQHF
.	.	TRBJ2-1	TRBV12-3/TRBV12-4	TGTGCCAGCAGCCGAGACAGGAATGAGCAGTTCTTC	CASSRDRNEQFF
many	.	TRBJ2-2	TRBV11-1	TGTGCCAGCAGCTTAAAAGAGAACACCGGGGAGCTGTTTTTT	CASSLKENTGELFF
.	.	TRBJ2-2	TRBV12-3/TRBV12-4	TGTGCCAGCACCCACAGGACCGGGGAGCTGTTTTTT	CASTHRTGELFF
few	.	TRBJ2-2	TRBV30	TGTGCCTGGGGAACCCTAACAGGCACCGGGGAGCTGTTTTTT	CAWGTLTGTGELFF
many	TRBD2	TRBJ2-5	TRBV27	TGTGCCAGCAGTCCGAGCGGGGAGTGGGAGACCCAGTACTTC	CASSPSGEWETQYF
many	TRBD1	TRBJ2-7	TRBV18	TGTGCCAGCTCACAAGACAGGGGCAACGAGCAGTACTTC	CASSQDRGNEQYF
few	.	TRBJ2-4	TRBV10-3	TGTGCCATCAGTGAGTCGAGCGGGCTAGCCAAAAACATTCAGTACTTC	CAISESSGLAKNIQYF
many	.	TRBJ1-1	TRBV20-1	TGCAGTGCTAGGGCCGACACTTCTGGGACTGAAGCTTTCTTT	CSARADTSGTEAFF
many	TRBD2	TRBJ2-7	TRBV5-1	TGCGCCAGCAGCTTGCTAGCGGGGACCTCCTACGAGCAGTACTTC	CASSLLAGTSYEQYF
many	TRBD2	TRBJ2-3	TRBV3-1	TGTGCCAGCAGCCAAGATGGTGAGACTAGCGGGTACCAGTATTTT	CASSQDGETSGYQYF
many	TRBD1	TRBJ2-5	TRBV6-1	TGTGCCAGCGGAGAGGACAGGGAAGAGACCCAGTACTTC	CASGEDREETQYF
.	.	TRBJ2-4	TRBV18	TGTGCCAGCTCACCACCTAATACGCCGGGACCCACTGGGGCCAAAAACATTCAGTACTTC	CASSPPNTPGPTGAKNIQYF
many	.	TRBJ1-1	TRBV7-9	TGTGCCAGCGGGGGGGAGGACACTGAAGCTTTCTTT	CASGGEDTEAFF
.	.	TRBJ2-5	TRBV2	TGTGCCAGCAGTGGAGGCCTGTCCCAAGAGACCCAGTACTTC	CASSGGLSQETQYF
many	TRBD1	TRBJ1-1	TRBV6-2/TRBV6-3	TGTGCCAGCAGCCGCCGGGACAGGGGCCGAAATGAAGCTTTCTTT	CASSRRDRGRNEAFF
many	TRBD2	TRBJ2-1	TRBV7-8	TGTGCCAGCAGCTCCATAGCGGGAGGGCCTCATGAGCAGTTCTTC	CASSSIAGGPHEQFF
.	.	TRBJ2-7	TRBV10-3	TGTGCCATCAGGCCCAGGGACCAAGCCCGAACCGACTTC	CAIRPRDQARTDF
many	.	TRBJ2-2	TRBV2	TGTGCCAGCAGTGAACGGGACCCATCTACTGGCACCGGGGAGCTGTTTTTT	CASSERDPSTGTGELFF
.	TRBD2	TRBJ2-2	TRBV3-1	TGTGCCAGCAGCCCCACGGGACTAGCGGGTACCGGGGAGCTGTTTTTT	CASSPTGLAGTGELFF
many	.	TRBJ2-3	TRBV7-2	TGTGCCAGCAGCTTAGATCGTTCAGATACGCAGTATTTT	CASSLDRSDTQYF
.	TRBD1	TRBJ1-6	TRBV25-1	TGTGCCAGCAAGGGACAGCCAAATTCACCCCTCCACTTT	CASKGQPNSPLHF
many	.	TRBJ2-5	TRBV7-9	TGTGCCAGCAGCCCCCGCGGAGTCGGAGCGGACCAAGAGACCCAGTACTTC	CASSPRGVGADQETQYF
many	.	TRBJ1-1	TRBV9	TGTGCCAGCAGCGCGCAACCCTGGGGCCGTGTCAACACTGAAGCTTTCTTT	CASSAQPWGRVNTEAFF
many	TRBD2	TRBJ2-1	TRBV28	TGTGCCAGCAGCCGGGGATTACTAGCGGGGTTGGGCAATGAGCAGTTCTTC	CASSRGLLAGLGNEQFF